The 5 T cell receptor beta chains given below trace back to one sample, sequenced in a study of CD8 T cells in Susac syndrome. With random hexamers, roughly 0.5 to 1 ug RNA was reverse transcribed. TCRdb redid the calling of the immunoSEQ multiplex PCR reads with MiXCR, one entry per CDR3 protein. The table records over 150,000 distinct CDR3 sequences, 95% to 96% of them present only once. The sequenced material came from CD4+ T cells from PBMCs. All receptors derive from a human donor with Susac syndrome.

V and J are TRBV4-3 and TRBJ1-6, with unresolved D. CDR3 length: 14 amino acids. The V end was cut by 1 base, the J end by 7 bases, with 8 bases between. Germline CDR1 LGHNA, CDR2 YSLEER. CDR3: CASSQADENSPLHF. CDR3 sequence (DNA): TGCGCCAGCAGCCAAGCGGACGAGAATTCACCCCTCCACTTT.

V gene TRBV7-8 combines with J gene TRBJ2-7; 7 bases map to TRBD2. CDR3 size: 16 residues. Germline CDR1 is SGHVS and CDR2 is FQNEAQ. After removal of 1 base from V and 3 bases from J, the junction contained 9 bases not matched to a gene. CDR3 amino acids: CASSLVGLGGGYEQYV. The CDR3 DNA follows: TGTGCCAGCAGCTTAGTAGGGCTGGGCGGGGGCTACGAGCAGTACGTC.

CDR3 sequence reads: CASSQDIQGWRYTF. CDR3 sequence (DNA): TGCGCCAGCAGCCAAGATATCCAGGGATGGAGGTACACCTTC. This chain joins TRBV4-3 and TRBJ1-2; tentative D call: TRBD1 (5 bases). From germline, CDR1 is LGHNA and CDR2 YSLEER. V lost 0 bases and J lost 11, with 16 bases in between. The CDR3 runs 14 residues.

This clonotype was recorded only once. The chain is built from TRBV7-6 and TRBJ1-2; D not resolved. The CDR3 extends over 14 amino acids. V lost 1 base, J lost 5 bases, and 11 bases lay in between. From germline, CDR1 is SGHVS and CDR2 FNYEAQ. CDR3 nucleotide sequence: TGTGCCAGCAGCTTAGGGGCGGACGGATATGGCTACACCTTC. This codes for CASSLGADGYGYTF. The full variable domain, in which reference TRBV7-6 and TRBJ1-2 provide the parts outside the CDR3, is GAGVSQSPRYKVTKRGQDVALRCDPISGHVSLYWYRQALGQGPEFLTYFNYEAQQDKSGLPNDRFSAERPEGSISTLTIQRTEQRDSAMYRCASSLGADGYGYTFGSGTRLTVV.

The rearrangement joins TRBV18 to TRBJ2-3; D remains ambiguous. The germline V gene encodes CDR1 KGHSH and CDR2 LQKENI. The CDR3 covers 14 residues. V gave up 3 bases and J gave up 6 bases, with 13 bases separating them. CDR3 nucleotide sequence: TGTGCCAGCTCACCCCTGGCGTCCGACGATACGCAGTATTTT. This sequence encodes CASSPLASDDTQYF.